The source of this T cell receptor (beta chain) is a study of vaccination and CD4 T cells after COVID-19. The germline V gene has CDR1 LNHNV and CDR2 YYDKDF (reference sequence). CDR3 length equals 14 residues. V was cut by 1 base and J by 10 bases, with 13 bases left in between. An Oncomine TCR Beta short-read assay was used to sequence the DNA from cultured CD4+ T cells. TCRdb redid the calling of the PCR reads with MiXCR, one entry per CDR3 protein. The sample has 20,000 or so distinct CDR3 sequences, less than 55% seen once. Treatment noted: roughly ten-day PBMC culture with coronavirus spike peptide pools or control peptides (ViraFEST assay). In the case of this clonotype: What it binds is unknown.

This TCR came from a human donor who had recovered from COVID-19. V gene TRBV15 combines with J gene TRBJ1-4; TRBD1 is a possible D gene (5 bases). This sample comprised CD4+ T cells from blood, cultured in vitro, obtained before SARS-CoV-2 vaccination. For the CDR3, the DNA is TGTGCCACCAGCAGAGTAGGGGACGCGCCAAAACTGTTTTTT. As protein: CATSRVGDAPKLFF.